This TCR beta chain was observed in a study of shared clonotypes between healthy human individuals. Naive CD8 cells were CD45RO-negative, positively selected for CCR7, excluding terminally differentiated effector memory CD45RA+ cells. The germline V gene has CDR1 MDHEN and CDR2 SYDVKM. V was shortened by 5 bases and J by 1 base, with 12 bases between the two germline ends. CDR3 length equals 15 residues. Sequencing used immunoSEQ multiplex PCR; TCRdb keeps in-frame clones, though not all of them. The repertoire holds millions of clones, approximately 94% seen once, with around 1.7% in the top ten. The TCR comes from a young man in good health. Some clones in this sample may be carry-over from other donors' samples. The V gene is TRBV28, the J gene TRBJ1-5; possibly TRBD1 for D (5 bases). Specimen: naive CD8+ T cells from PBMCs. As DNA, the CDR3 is TGTGCCAGCAGTACCAGACAGAGGAGCAATCAGCCCCAGCATTTT. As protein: CASSTRQRSNQPQHF. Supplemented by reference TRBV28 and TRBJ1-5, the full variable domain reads DVKVTQSSRYLVKRTGEKVFLECVQDMDHENMFWYRQDPGLGLRLIYFSYDVKMKEKGDIPEGYSVSREKKERFSLILESASTNQTSMYLCASSTRQRSNQPQHFGDGTRLSIL.